This T cell receptor (beta chain) derives from a study of shared clonotypes between healthy human individuals. Authors' data handling: Because ImmunoSEQ provided only junction sequences with no quality scores, the filtering differed. The table came from immunoSEQ multiplex PCR; TCRdb's copy has only in-frame clones and leaves some out. The DNA gave D and trimming, while V, J and clone size come from that table. The table shows 500,000 to 700,000 clones, with 95% occurring only once. The CDR3 has 16 amino acids. V was clipped by 3 bases and J by 7 bases; unmatched bases: 10. The germline gives CDR1 MDHEN, CDR2 SYDVKM. Terminally differentiated effector memory CD45RA+ cells were excluded from the naive CD8 cells, which were CD45RO-negative and positively selected for CCR7.

V gene TRBV28 combines with J gene TRBJ2-5, with 11 bases identical to TRBD2. The sequence came from a woman in her 30s in good health. Specimen: naive CD8+ T cells sorted from blood. CDR3 DNA sequence: TGTGCCAGCAGTTTTCCGACTAGCGGGAAAAGGGGGACCCAGTACTTC. It specifies CASSFPTSGKRGTQYF.